This T cell receptor (beta chain) emerged from a study of T-cell reconstitution after alpha-beta-depleted transplantation in children. The table lists this clonotype with a few counts. CDR3 size: 17 residues. Germline assignment: CDR1 KGHSH and CDR2 LQKENI. Trimming left V 2 bases short and J 2 bases short, with 16 bases between. Unique molecular identifiers tagged the TCRbeta library. From the PCR reads, TCRdb called clonotypes with MiXCR, one entry per CDR3 protein. This table has 300,000 or so distinct CDR3 sequences, approximately 9.6% appearing once. This TCR came from a human donor who donated a stem cell graft to a child with SCID. V usage is TRBV18 and J usage is TRBJ2-1, with a possible D match to TRBD1 (5 bases). Source: PBMCs from the stem cell graft donor, taken from the stem cell graft. The chain's CDR3 is CASSPFPPGLTYNEQFF. Written as DNA, the CDR3 is TGTGCCAGCTCACCATTCCCTCCAGGGCTCACCTACAATGAGCAGTTCTTC. The complete variable domain, with remaining parts taken from reference TRBV18 and TRBJ2-1, reads NAGVMQNPRHLVRRRGQEARLRCSPMKGHSHVYWYRQLPEEGLKFMVYLQKENIIDESGMPKERFSAEFPKEGPSILRIQQVVRGDSAAYFCASSPFPPGLTYNEQFFGPGTRLTVL.